The TCR beta chain described here comes from a study of blood T cell repertoires in COVID-19. Participants came from 20 to 25 US areas, aged roughly 18 to 100 years. Clinical histories supplied by participants themselves formed the basis of cohort assignment. Original processing methods: It was from reference gene primer amplification that nucleated cell counts were estimated. The protocol was immunoSEQ multiplex PCR, while the TCRdb copy is restricted to in-frame clones and leaves out a portion. That table furnishes V, J and clone size, whereas the DNA furnished D and trimming. The sample yields 490,000 or so clones, around nine tenths seen once. The CDR3 has 13 amino acids. Per the germline V gene, CDR1 is LGHDT and CDR2 is YNNKEL (reference sequence). Trimming at V came to 2 bases and at J to 5 bases, leaving 2 bases not matched to a gene.

Sequencing was carried out using PBMCs or T cells enriched from blood (not recorded which). The V call is TRBV3-1 (or the pseudogene TRBV3-2), the J call TRBJ1-2; 7 bases are shared with TRBD1. This sequence originates from a woman aged 40 to 49 who had recovered from COVID-19. CDR3 in amino acids: CASSQTQGYGYTF. The CDR3 coding sequence is TGTGCCAGCAGCCAAACACAGGGGTATGGCTACACCTTC.